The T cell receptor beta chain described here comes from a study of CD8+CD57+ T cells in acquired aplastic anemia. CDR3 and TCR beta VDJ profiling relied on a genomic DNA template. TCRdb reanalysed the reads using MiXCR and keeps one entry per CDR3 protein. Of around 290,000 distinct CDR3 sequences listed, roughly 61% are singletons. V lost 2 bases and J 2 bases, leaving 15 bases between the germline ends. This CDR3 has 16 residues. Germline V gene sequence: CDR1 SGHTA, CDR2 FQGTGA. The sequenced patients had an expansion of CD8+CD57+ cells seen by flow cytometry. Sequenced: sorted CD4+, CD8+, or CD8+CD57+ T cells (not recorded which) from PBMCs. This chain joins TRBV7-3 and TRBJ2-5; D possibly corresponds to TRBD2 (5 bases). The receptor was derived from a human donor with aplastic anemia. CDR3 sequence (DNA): TGTGCCAGCAGCTTAGAGCCGTATCGGGGACAAGAGACCCAGTACTTC. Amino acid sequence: CASSLEPYRGQETQYF.